The T cell receptor (beta chain) under discussion was sequenced for a study of Tregs in tolerant kidney transplant recipients. Study-level findings and limits: Activated donor B cell expansion appeared to reveal the most relevant donor-specific TCRbeta repertoire.

Data came from immunoSEQ multiplex PCR; TCRdb stores just in-frame clones and leaves some out. Found here are 240,000 or so clones, 80% to 85% of them singletons; the top ten hold 0.55% to 0.65%. Comments on this clone: No antigen is known for it.

J lost 0 bases, V lost 4 bases, and 10 bases had no gene match. Germline assignment: CDR1 SGDLS and CDR2 YYNGEE. There are 18 residues in the CDR3. The chain recombines TRBV9 with TRBJ2-6, with 7 positions matching TRBD1. This clonotype was sampled from a human donor in good health. Sequenced sample: CD4+ T cells from blood. The CDR3 protein is CASSPRTGVSSGANVLTF. The CDR3 region has the DNA TGTGCCAGCAGCCCTCGGACAGGAGTCAGCTCTGGGGCCAACGTCCTGACTTTC.